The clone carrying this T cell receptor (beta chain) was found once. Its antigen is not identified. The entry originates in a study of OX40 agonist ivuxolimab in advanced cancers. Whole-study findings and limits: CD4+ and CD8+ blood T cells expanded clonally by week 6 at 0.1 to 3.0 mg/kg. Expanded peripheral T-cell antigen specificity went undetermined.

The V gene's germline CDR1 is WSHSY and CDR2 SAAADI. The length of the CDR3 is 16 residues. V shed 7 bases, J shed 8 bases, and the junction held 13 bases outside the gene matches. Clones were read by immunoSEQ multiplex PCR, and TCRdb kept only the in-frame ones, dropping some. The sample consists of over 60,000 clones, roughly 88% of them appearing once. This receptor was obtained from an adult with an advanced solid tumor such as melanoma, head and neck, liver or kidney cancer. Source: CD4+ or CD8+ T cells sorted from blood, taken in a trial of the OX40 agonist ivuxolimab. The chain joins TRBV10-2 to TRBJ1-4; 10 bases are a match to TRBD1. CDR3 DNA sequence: TGCGCCAGCATAGGCCTTAGGGGGACAGGGGAAGAAAAACTGTTTTTT. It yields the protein CASIGLRGTGEEKLFF.